The 6 T cell receptor beta chains in this list originate from one sample, sequenced in a study of blood T cell repertoires in COVID-19. Here immunoSEQ multiplex PCR was the method, and the copy in TCRdb shows in-frame clones only, minus some. Here the sample spans about 290,000 clones, about 85% being singletons. Sequencing used peripheral blood. The origin of the receptors is a woman aged 50 to 60 with active or convalescent COVID-19.

The chain links TRBV15 to TRBJ2-7; the match to TRBD2 covers 7 bases. After removal of 5 bases from V and 3 bases from J, the junction contained 4 bases not matched to a gene. Germline assignment: CDR1 LNHNV and CDR2 YYDKDF (reference sequence). The CDR3 loop spans 13 amino acids. The CDR3 DNA is TGTGCCACCAGCTTCCAGCGGGGCTACGAGCAGTACTTC. It yields the protein CATSFQRGYEQYF.

This rearrangement joins TRBV4-1 to TRBJ2-7, with D tentatively TRBD2 (6 bases). V lost 6 bases, J lost 5 bases, and 17 bases lay in between. CDR3 length equals 14 residues. Germline lookup yields CDR1 MGHRA and CDR2 YSYEKL. The CDR3 region is CASRRLGSSDEQYF. CDR3 coding DNA: TGCGCCAGCAGAAGACTAGGGAGTTCGGACGAGCAGTACTTC.

The chain recombines TRBV20-1 with TRBJ1-5; D ambiguous. The length of the CDR3 is 10 residues. V lost 5 bases and J 8 bases, leaving 7 bases between the germline ends. Germline V gene data show CDR1 as DFQATT and CDR2 as SNEGSKA (reference sequence). CDR3: CSAGEEPQHF. CDR3 in DNA: TGCAGTGCTGGGGAGGAGCCCCAGCATTTT.

The V gene is TRBV20-1, the J gene TRBJ1-2; perhaps TRBD1 as D (6 bases). Per the germline V gene, CDR1 is DFQATT and CDR2 is SNEGSKA (reference sequence). Between the trimmed V and J ends, which lost 5 bases and 4 bases, there was a span of 8 bases. The CDR3 contains 11 residues. The CDR3 loop reads CSAPRGYGYTF. CDR3 nucleotide sequence: TGCAGTGCTCCCAGGGGCTATGGCTACACCTTC.

The V and J genes are TRBV6-5 and TRBJ1-5; TRBD1 is a possible D gene (5 bases). CDR1 and CDR2 (germline): MNHEY, SVGAGI. Trimming took off 4 bases at V and 10 bases at J, with 17 bases between the two ends. The CDR3 runs 14 residues. In nucleotides, the CDR3 is TGTGCCAGCAGTTCGGGGCGGGGGATCGGACCCCAGCATTTT. Translating it yields CASSSGRGIGPQHF.

This chain uses TRBV19 with TRBJ1-2; no definite D call. Trimming stripped 3 bases from V and 8 bases from J, with 13 bases between. There are 13 residues in the CDR3. The germline V gene has CDR1 LNHDA and CDR2 SQIVND (reference sequence). Here the CDR3 reads CASSIVTSRGYTF. CDR3 DNA: TGTGCCAGTAGTATCGTGACCTCTAGGGGCTACACCTTC.